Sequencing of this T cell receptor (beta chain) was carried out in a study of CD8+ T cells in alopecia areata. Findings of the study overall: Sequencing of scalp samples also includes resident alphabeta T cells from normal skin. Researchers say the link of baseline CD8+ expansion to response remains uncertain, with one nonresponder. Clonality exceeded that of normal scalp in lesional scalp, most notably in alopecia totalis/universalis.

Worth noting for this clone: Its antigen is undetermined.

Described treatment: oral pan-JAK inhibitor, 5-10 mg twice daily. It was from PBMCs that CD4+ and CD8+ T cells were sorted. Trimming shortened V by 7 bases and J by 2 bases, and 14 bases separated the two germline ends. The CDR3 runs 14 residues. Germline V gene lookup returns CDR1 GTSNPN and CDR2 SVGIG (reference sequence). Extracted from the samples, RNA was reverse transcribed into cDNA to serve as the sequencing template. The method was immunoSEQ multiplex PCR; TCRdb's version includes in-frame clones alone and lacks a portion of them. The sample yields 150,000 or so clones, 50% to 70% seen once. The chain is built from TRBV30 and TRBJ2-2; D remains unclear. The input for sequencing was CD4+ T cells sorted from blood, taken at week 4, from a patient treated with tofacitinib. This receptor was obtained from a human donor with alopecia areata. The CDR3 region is CALNPKVNTGELFF. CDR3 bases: TGTGCCTTAAACCCGAAAGTAAACACCGGGGAGCTGTTTTTT.